The following is a T cell receptor (beta chain) sequence with its context. Its antigen is as yet unknown. This record belongs to a study of blood T cells in healthy people across ages. The CDR3 spans 13 residues. The germline CDR1 and CDR2 sequences are LNHDA and SQIVND (reference sequence). V was trimmed by 9 bases and J by 0 bases, leaving 8 bases between them. The second PCR ran roughly 6 to 11 cycles with a sample-barcoded 5' primer and J-beta primers. TCRdb called the 5' RACE reads again in MiXCR, with one record for every CDR3 protein. The sample holds about 1,500,000 distinct CDR3 sequences, 28% seen once. The study, taken as a whole, reports: Estimated diversity that came from one million T cells was considered an underestimate. TCR beta diversity, measured per million T cells, fell in a roughly linear way with age.

Sequencing input: blood. The origin of this receptor is a woman younger than 45 in good health. The V call is TRBV19, the J call TRBJ1-4; perhaps TRBD1 as D (5 bases). CDR3 sequence: CARWGATNEKLFF. The CDR3 coding sequence is TGTGCCAGATGGGGGGCAACTAATGAAAAACTGTTTTTT.